These T cell receptor beta chains were read from a single sample in a study of T cell responses to AZD1222 COVID-19 vaccine. Method: immunoSEQ multiplex PCR; TCRdb's copy keeps in-frame clones and lacks some. The top ten hold roughly 1.7% of the sample, which has 150,000 to 200,000 clones, about 88% seen once. The source material was peripheral blood, sampled on day 0 of AZD1222 vaccination. The receptor source for this set is an adult in good health. CDR3s include the opening cysteine and the closing phenylalanine or tryptophan. Fields, in order: V gene, clone size, D gene, J gene, CDR3 protein, CDR3 DNA. The D gene is left open where the match is weak. The size of a clone is reported for some rows only, either as once, few or many, or as a class for expanded clones.

TRBV30	NA	NA	TRBJ2-5	CAWRGSALGWAQYF	TGTGCCTGGAGAGGTAGCGCCCTAGGGTGGGCCCAGTACTTC
TRBV7-9	NA	NA	TRBJ1-2	CASSFDTGGYTF	TGTGCCAGCAGCTTCGACACGGGAGGCTACACCTTC
TRBV7-9	NA	TRBD2	TRBJ2-2	CASSPPQRGEGRNTGELFF	TGTGCCAGCAGCCCCCCCCAGCGGGGTGAGGGGCGGAACACCGGGGAGCTGTTTTTT
TRBV2	NA	NA	TRBJ1-5	CASKPDQGANQPQHF	TGTGCCAGCAAACCTGATCAAGGGGCCAATCAGCCCCAGCATTTT
TRBV4-2	NA	NA	TRBJ1-1	CASSQKEGRENTEAFF	TGTGCCAGCAGCCAAAAGGAGGGTAGGGAGAACACTGAAGCTTTCTTT
TRBV27	NA	TRBD1	TRBJ1-6	CASSLQGGGNSPLHF	TGTGCCAGCAGTTTACAGGGGGGTGGTAATTCACCCCTCCACTTT
TRBV12-3/TRBV12-4	NA	NA	TRBJ2-5	CASSLGQETQYF	TGTGCCAGCAGTTTGGGACAAGAGACCCAGTACTTC
TRBV9	NA	NA	TRBJ1-1	CASSDGTTPHTEAFF	TGTGCCAGCAGCGACGGGACCACACCTCACACTGAAGCTTTCTTT
TRBV6-6	NA	TRBD1	TRBJ2-7	CASGDSNYEQYF	TGTGCCAGCGGGGACAGCAACTACGAGCAGTACTTC
TRBV6-2/TRBV6-3	NA	NA	TRBJ2-7	CASSYSGLTYEQYF	TGTGCCAGCAGTTACTCAGGCCTCACATACGAGCAGTACTTC
TRBV28	NA	NA	TRBJ1-5	CASSFLGGGQPQHF	TGTGCCAGCAGTTTCCTGGGAGGGGGTCAGCCCCAGCATTTT
TRBV6-1	NA	NA	TRBJ1-1	CASSEETPTEAFF	TGTGCCAGCAGTGAGGAGACGCCCACTGAAGCTTTCTTT
TRBV12-2	NA	NA	TRBJ1-5	CASRLEGGRDQPQHF	TGTGCAAGTCGCTTAGAAGGCGGCAGGGATCAGCCCCAGCATTTT
TRBV7-2	NA	NA	TRBJ2-1	CASSLSRVDEQFF	TGTGCCAGCAGCTTAAGCAGGGTCGATGAGCAGTTCTTC
TRBV5-1	once	TRBD1	TRBJ2-7	CASSLVETGGQQYF	TGCGCCAGCAGCTTGGTCGAGACAGGGGGTCAGCAGTACTTC
TRBV10-1	once	NA	TRBJ2-7	CASSEGFGEQYF	TGCGCCAGCAGTGAAGGATTCGGGGAGCAGTACTTC
TRBV2	NA	TRBD1	TRBJ1-6	CASSEREVGGSSPLHF	TGTGCCAGCAGTGAGAGGGAAGTAGGGGGCAGTTCACCCCTCCACTTT
TRBV5-1	once	NA	TRBJ2-5	CASSLGGWGMQETQYF	TGCGCCAGCAGCTTGGGCGGGTGGGGGATGCAAGAGACCCAGTACTTC
TRBV5-4	NA	NA	TRBJ1-2	CASSLEAVYGYTF	TGTGCCAGCAGCTTGGAGGCAGTTTATGGCTACACCTTC
TRBV20-1	NA	NA	TRBJ2-3	CSARDFDTQYF	TGCAGTGCTAGGGACTTTGATACGCAGTATTTT
TRBV29-1	NA	TRBD1	TRBJ1-1	CSGGQGVTEAFF	TGCAGCGGTGGACAGGGAGTCACTGAAGCTTTCTTT
TRBV5-4	NA	NA	TRBJ1-6	CASSPDGQRNSPLHF	TGTGCCAGCAGCCCCGATGGACAAAGAAATTCACCCCTCCACTTT
TRBV2	NA	NA	TRBJ1-2	CASSELPNYGYTF	TGTGCCAGCAGTGAACTCCCGAACTATGGCTACACCTTC
TRBV6-1	NA	NA	TRBJ1-2	CASSEAHSYGYTF	TGTGCCAGCAGTGAAGCGCACAGCTATGGCTACACCTTC
TRBV19	NA	NA	TRBJ1-1	CASTATPNTEAFF	TGTGCCAGTACCGCGACACCGAACACTGAAGCTTTCTTT
TRBV7-9	NA	NA	TRBJ1-1	CASSPAGGLGAEAFF	TGTGCCAGCAGCCCGGCAGGAGGGCTTGGGGCTGAAGCTTTCTTT
TRBV6-2/TRBV6-3	NA	TRBD1	TRBJ1-5	CASSRQGRGGNQPQHF	TGTGCCAGCAGTCGACAGGGTAGGGGAGGCAATCAGCCCCAGCATTTT
TRBV6-5	NA	NA	TRBJ1-6	CASSYSFLSPLHF	TGTGCCAGCAGTTACTCTTTTCTGTCACCCCTCCACTTT
TRBV19	NA	NA	TRBJ1-5	CASSIQVRQPQHF	TGTGCCAGTAGTATCCAGGTACGGCAGCCCCAGCATTTT
TRBV24-1	NA	NA	TRBJ2-1	CATSDRLNEQFF	TGTGCCACCAGTGACCGCCTAAATGAGCAGTTCTTC
TRBV4-3	NA	NA	TRBJ2-5	CASSQDGTGQETQYF	TGCGCCAGCAGCCAAGATGGGACCGGGCAAGAGACCCAGTACTTC
TRBV5-4	few	TRBD1	TRBJ2-7	CASSPRQGSTYEQYF	TGTGCCAGCAGCCCAAGACAGGGAAGTACCTACGAGCAGTACTTC
TRBV7-2	NA	TRBD2	TRBJ2-1	CASSLDGREGRNEQFF	TGTGCCAGCAGCTTAGATGGGCGGGAGGGCCGTAATGAGCAGTTCTTC
TRBV12-3/TRBV12-4	NA	NA	TRBJ1-2	CASSKGFGYTF	TGTGCCAGCAGTAAGGGGTTTGGCTACACCTTC